This is a list of T cell receptor beta chains from one sample in a study of blood T cell repertoires in COVID-19. Data came from immunoSEQ multiplex PCR; TCRdb stores just in-frame clones and leaves some out. The sample shows over 200,000 clones, around 83% of them seen only once. Sequencing used peripheral blood. Receptors originate from a man aged 35 to 55 with active or convalescent COVID-19. CDR3s include the opening cysteine and the closing phenylalanine or tryptophan. The D gene is left open where the match is weak. Clone sizes are given selectively: once, few, many, or a class where the clone is expanded.

d_call j_call v_call cdr3_length clone_size cdr3_nt cdr3_aa
TRBD1 TRBJ2-7 TRBV5-1 16 - TGCGCCAGCGGCTCGGGGTTAGGGACAGGGACATCCGAGCAGTACTTC CASGSGLGTGTSEQYF
TRBD2 TRBJ2-7 TRBV5-6 16 - TGTGCCAGCAGCTCGTTGGCTGGGGGGGGAAGGGACGAGCAGTACTTC CASSSLAGGGRDEQYF
- TRBJ2-1 TRBV18 13 - TGTGCCAGCTCAACCCACCCGGTGGATGAGCAGTTCTTC CASSTHPVDEQFF
TRBD1 TRBJ1-5 TRBV12-5 14 - TGTGCTAGTGGTCTAGGACAGGGGCCTCAGCCCCAGCATTTT CASGLGQGPQPQHF
- TRBJ1-1 TRBV4-1 16 - TGCGCCAGCAGCCGCTTAACCGACTCGACGAACACTGAAGCTTTCTTT CASSRLTDSTNTEAFF
TRBD2 TRBJ2-3 TRBV6-4 15 - TGTGCCAGCAGTGACTCAGCGGGAGGGGCAGATACGCAGTATTTT CASSDSAGGADTQYF
TRBD1 TRBJ1-2 TRBV5-4 16 - TGTGCCACCCGAGAGGGACAGGGGCCTTCGTTCTATGGCTACACCTTC CATREGQGPSFYGYTF
- TRBJ1-2 TRBV5-6 14 - TGTGCCAGCAGCTTGACGACCCAGGCCTATGGCTACACCTTC CASSLTTQAYGYTF
- TRBJ2-3 TRBV27 12 once TGTGCCAGCAGTCCCAACACAGATACGCAGTATTTT CASSPNTDTQYF
- TRBJ1-2 TRBV2 13 - TGTGCCAGCATGCCGCAGACTAACTATGGCTACACCTTC CASMPQTNYGYTF
- TRBJ1-2 TRBV7-9 14 - TGTGCCAGCAGCTTCGAAGCAGGTGTCTATGGCTACACCTTC CASSFEAGVYGYTF
- TRBJ2-5 TRBV10-3 12 few TGTGCCATCAATGACGGCCAAGAGACCCAGTACTTC CAINDGQETQYF
TRBD2 TRBJ2-6 TRBV18 16 - TGTGCCAGCTCACCAGGACTAGCGGGAGGGGCCAACGTCCTGACTTTC CASSPGLAGGANVLTF
TRBD2 TRBJ2-2 TRBV5-4 18 - TGTGCCAGCAGCGCCGGAGGCGGGGGTCGGTCGAACACCGGGGAGCTGTTTTTT CASSAGGGGRSNTGELFF
TRBD1 TRBJ1-2 TRBV24-1 15 - TGTGCCACCAGTGACCCCGGCGACAGGGGTCTAGGCTACACCTTC CATSDPGDRGLGYTF
TRBD1 TRBJ1-6 TRBV6-2/TRBV6-3 15 few TGTGCCAGCAGTTACCGGGACAGCAAAAATTCACCCCTCCACTTT CASSYRDSKNSPLHF
TRBD1 TRBJ2-7 TRBV25-1 17 once TGTGCCAGCGGGGGGGCACCGGGACAGGGGTCATCCTACGAGCAGTACTTC CASGGAPGQGSSYEQYF
- TRBJ2-3 TRBV9 14 - TGTGCCAGCAGCGTAATGGGGCTCACAGATACGCAGTATTTT CASSVMGLTDTQYF
- TRBJ2-2 TRBV6-1 16 - TGTGCCAGCAGTGAAGCCTATCCTAGTCGAACCGGGGAGCTGTTTTTT CASSEAYPSRTGELFF
- TRBJ2-7 TRBV7-2 14 - TGTGCCAGCAGCTTAGCTCTAGTCTCCTACGAGCAGTACTTC CASSLALVSYEQYF
- TRBJ2-5 TRBV6-5 16 - TGTGCCAGCAGTTATGTATTTACAGGGTCACAAGAGACCCAGTACTTC CASSYVFTGSQETQYF
TRBD1 TRBJ1-1 TRBV3-1/TRBV3-2 16 few TGTGCCAGCAGCCCGGGACAGGGGGCCATGAACACTGAAGCTTTCTTT CASSPGQGAMNTEAFF
TRBD1 TRBJ1-1 TRBV27 15 - TGTGCCAGCAGTTTTACAGGGGATCTGGACACTGAAGCTTTCTTT CASSFTGDLDTEAFF
TRBD1 TRBJ2-2 TRBV28 15 - TGTGCCAGCAGGGGGACAGCCGCTTCCACCGGGGAGCTGTTTTTT CASRGTAASTGELFF
- TRBJ1-3 TRBV27 15 - TGTGCCAGCAGTTTGCAGGGCTCGTCTGGAAACACCATATATTTT CASSLQGSSGNTIYF
TRBD1 TRBJ1-1 TRBV11-3 15 - TGTGCCAGCAGCTTAGTGGGGACAGCAAACACTGAAGCTTTCTTT CASSLVGTANTEAFF
- TRBJ1-3 TRBV7-8 14 - TGTGCCAGCAGCCGGACAGCTCCTGGAAACACCATATATTTT CASSRTAPGNTIYF
TRBD1 TRBJ2-3 TRBV5-1 15 - TGCGCCAGCAGCCACGGACAGGGGAGCACAGATACGCAGTATTTT CASSHGQGSTDTQYF
- TRBJ1-5 TRBV5-5 16 few TGTGCCAGCAGCCCATCGACAGGATATAGCAATCAGCCCCAGCATTTT CASSPSTGYSNQPQHF
- TRBJ1-2 TRBV10-3 15 few TGTGCCATCAGTGAGTCTCCGGCCCGGAGAAATGGCTACACCTTC CAISESPARRNGYTF
- TRBJ2-2 TRBV6-5 16 - TGTGCCAGCAGTTATCGGGGGGCCCCTAACACCGGGGAGCTGTTTTTT CASSYRGAPNTGELFF
TRBD1 TRBJ1-5 TRBV6-5 13 once TGTGCCAGCAGAGGACAGGACAATCAGCCCCAGCATTTT CASRGQDNQPQHF
- TRBJ1-5 TRBV27 13 - TGTGCCAGCAGTTGGCAGTACAATCAGCCCCAGCATTTT CASSWQYNQPQHF
TRBD2 TRBJ2-7 TRBV4-2 17 - TGTGCCAGCAGCCAGGAGGGTCTAGCGGGAGTAGATCGGGAGCAGTACTTC CASSQEGLAGVDREQYF
- TRBJ1-5 TRBV15 16 - TGTGCCACCAGCTACTCCTTTCCTCGATCCAACCAGCCCCAGCATTTT CATSYSFPRSNQPQHF
- TRBJ1-5 TRBV27 15 - TGTGCCAGCAGTAAGTGGGAGGGCGGCAATCAGCCCCAGCATTTT CASSKWEGGNQPQHF
TRBD1 TRBJ2-1 TRBV20-1 14 - TGCAGTGCTAGTGGGCAGGGGGATGTTAATGAGCAGTTCTTC CSASGQGDVNEQFF
- TRBJ2-7 TRBV19 14 - TGTGCCAGTAGTATCAACGGGGTTTCCTACGAGCAGTACTTC CASSINGVSYEQYF
- TRBJ2-7 TRBV29-1 12 few TGCAGCGTTGACGACGGGGTAGACGAGCAGTACTTC CSVDDGVDEQYF
- TRBJ2-7 TRBV28 14 - TGTGCCAGCAGAAAATTAACAAAATCCTACGAGCAGTACTTC CASRKLTKSYEQYF
- TRBJ2-3 TRBV3-1/TRBV3-2 16 - TGTGCCAGCAGCCGGGGCGGGACCCTAAACACAGATACGCAGTATTTT CASSRGGTLNTDTQYF
TRBD1 TRBJ2-5 TRBV5-4 15 - TGTGCCAGCAGCTCGAAGGACAGGGGTGGGGAGACCCAGTACTTC CASSSKDRGGETQYF
TRBD1 TRBJ1-1 TRBV19 15 - TGTGCCAGTGCCCATCTTACAGGGGCGGGGACTGAAGCTTTCTTT CASAHLTGAGTEAFF
- TRBJ2-5 TRBV24-1 14 few TGTGCCACCAGTGCCCCAGCGATCGAAGAGACCCAGTACTTC CATSAPAIEETQYF
- TRBJ2-5 TRBV6-2/TRBV6-3 15 - TGTGCCAGCAGTTATTTGGGGGGGCCAGGGGAGACCCAGTACTTC CASSYLGGPGETQYF
- TRBJ2-5 TRBV24-1 16 - TGTGCCACCAGTGATGTAGGAGCCGTCTCTCAAGAGACCCAGTACTTC CATSDVGAVSQETQYF
- TRBJ2-7 TRBV11-3 15 - TGTGCCAGCAGCCCAGCCGCGGGGAGAACCTACGAGCAGTACTTC CASSPAAGRTYEQYF
TRBD2 TRBJ2-7 TRBV30 16 few TGTGCCTGGAGTGTACAATTTGGACTAGCGGTCGACGAGCAGTACTTC CAWSVQFGLAVDEQYF
- TRBJ1-3 TRBV6-5 15 - TGTGCTATAGGGGGGGAGGCGAGCTCTGGAAACACCATATATTTT CAIGGEASSGNTIYF
- TRBJ2-3 TRBV5-1 15 - TGCGCCAGCAGCTTGAGGCAGGGTAACACAGATACGCAGTATTTT CASSLRQGNTDTQYF
TRBD1 TRBJ1-5 TRBV9 16 - TGTGCCAGCAGCGCGGGAGGGACAGCCAGCAATCAGCCCCAGCATTTT CASSAGGTASNQPQHF
TRBD2 TRBJ2-5 TRBV27 18 - TGTGCCAGCAGTTCCACCCCGAGTAGCGGGAGAGGGGAAGAGACCCAGTACTTC CASSSTPSSGRGEETQYF
TRBD1 TRBJ1-5 TRBV7-2 17 - TGTGCCAGCAGCTCTGGACAGGGGGCGATAAGTAATCAGCCCCAGCATTTT CASSSGQGAISNQPQHF
- TRBJ1-6 TRBV19 17 few TGTGCCAGCAAACCGGGTATGGCAAATGGTGCGGATTCACCCCTCCACTTT CASKPGMANGADSPLHF
- TRBJ2-5 TRBV7-2 13 - TGTGCCAGCAGCCCCCCGACAGAGGCGACCCAGTACTTC CASSPPTEATQYF
TRBD1 TRBJ2-7 TRBV27 12 many TGTGCCAGCAGTCCACAGGGGTACGAGCAGTACTTC CASSPQGYEQYF
- TRBJ2-7 TRBV7-9 12 few TGTGCCAGCAGCCCACAGGCCTACGAGCAGTACTTC CASSPQAYEQYF